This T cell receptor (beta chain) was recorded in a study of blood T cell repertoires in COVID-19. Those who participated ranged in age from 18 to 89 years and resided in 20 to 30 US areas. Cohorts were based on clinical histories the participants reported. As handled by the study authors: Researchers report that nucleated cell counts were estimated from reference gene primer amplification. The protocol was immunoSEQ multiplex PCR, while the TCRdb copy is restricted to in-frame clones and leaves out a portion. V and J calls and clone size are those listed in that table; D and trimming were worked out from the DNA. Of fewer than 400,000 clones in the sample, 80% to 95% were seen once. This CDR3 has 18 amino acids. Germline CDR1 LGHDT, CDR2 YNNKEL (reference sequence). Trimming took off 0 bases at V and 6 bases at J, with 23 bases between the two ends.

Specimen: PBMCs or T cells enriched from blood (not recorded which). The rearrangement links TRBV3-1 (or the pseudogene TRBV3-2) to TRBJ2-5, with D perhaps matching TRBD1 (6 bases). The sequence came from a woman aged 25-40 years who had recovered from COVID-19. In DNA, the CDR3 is TGTGCCAGCAGCCAAGAAACCAGGGGCCTGGTCCGGCGGAAGACCCAGTACTTC. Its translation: CASSQETRGLVRRKTQYF.